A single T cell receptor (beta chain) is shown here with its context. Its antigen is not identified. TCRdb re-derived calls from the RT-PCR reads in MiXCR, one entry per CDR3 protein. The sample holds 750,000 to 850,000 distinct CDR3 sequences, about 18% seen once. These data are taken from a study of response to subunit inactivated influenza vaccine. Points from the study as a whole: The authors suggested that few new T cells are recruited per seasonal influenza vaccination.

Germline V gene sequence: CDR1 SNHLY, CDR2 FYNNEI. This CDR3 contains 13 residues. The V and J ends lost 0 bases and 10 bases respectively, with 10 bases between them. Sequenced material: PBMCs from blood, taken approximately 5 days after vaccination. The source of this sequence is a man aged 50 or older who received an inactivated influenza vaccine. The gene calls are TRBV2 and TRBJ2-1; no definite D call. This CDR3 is CASSEARAREQFF. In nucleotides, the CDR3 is TGTGCCAGCAGTGAAGCCCGTGCGAGAGAGCAGTTCTTC.